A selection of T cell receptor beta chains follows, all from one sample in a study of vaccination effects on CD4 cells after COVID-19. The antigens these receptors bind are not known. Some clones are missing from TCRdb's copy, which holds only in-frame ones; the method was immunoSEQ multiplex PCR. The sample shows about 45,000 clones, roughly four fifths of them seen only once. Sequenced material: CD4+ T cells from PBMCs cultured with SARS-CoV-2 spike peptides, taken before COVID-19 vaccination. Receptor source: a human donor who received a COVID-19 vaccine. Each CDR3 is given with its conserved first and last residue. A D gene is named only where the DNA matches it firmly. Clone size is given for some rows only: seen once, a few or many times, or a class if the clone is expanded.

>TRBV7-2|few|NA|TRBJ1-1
CASSTHVQGEFWRTEAFF
TGTGCCAGCAGCACGCACGTCCAGGGTGAATTTTGGAGGACTGAAGCTTTCTTT
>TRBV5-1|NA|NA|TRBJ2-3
CASSLGDTQYF
TGCGCCAGCAGCCTAGGAGATACGCAGTATTTT
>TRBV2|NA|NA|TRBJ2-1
CASGTIEQFF
TGTGCCAGCGGGACAATTGAGCAGTTCTTC
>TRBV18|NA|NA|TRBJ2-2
CASSRGTPMAGELFF
TGTGCCAGCTCAAGGGGGACGCCGATGGCCGGGGAGCTGTTTTTT
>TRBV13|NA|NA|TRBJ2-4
CASSSPGLQNIQYF
TGTGCCAGCAGCTCACCAGGACTGCAAAACATTCAGTACTTC
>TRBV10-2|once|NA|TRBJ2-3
CASSERSFTDTQYF
TGCGCCAGCAGTGAGCGCAGTTTCACAGATACGCAGTATTTT
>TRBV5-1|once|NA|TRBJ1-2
CASSLAGTPDYGYTF
TGCGCCAGCAGCTTGGCCGGGACACCGGACTATGGCTACACCTTC
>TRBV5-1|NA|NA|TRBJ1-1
CASSLGSTEAFF
TGCGCCAGCAGCTTGGGGTCCACTGAAGCTTTCTTT
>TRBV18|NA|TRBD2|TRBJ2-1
CASSPFASGYNEQFF
TGTGCCAGCTCACCATTTGCTAGCGGGTACAATGAGCAGTTCTTC
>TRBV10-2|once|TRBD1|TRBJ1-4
CASSESSDRDEKLFF
TGCGCCAGCAGTGAGAGTTCGGACAGGGACGAAAAACTGTTTTTT
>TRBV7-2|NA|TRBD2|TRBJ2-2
CASSLEGSGGPSGELFF
TGTGCCAGCAGCTTAGAAGGCAGCGGGGGCCCGTCAGGGGAGCTGTTTTTT
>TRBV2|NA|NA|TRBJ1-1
CASSLRLQSGTEAFF
TGTGCCAGCAGTCTTCGACTGCAATCGGGCACTGAAGCTTTCTTT
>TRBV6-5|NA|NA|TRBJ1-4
CASRDTGKEKLFF
TGTGCCAGCAGAGACACAGGGAAGGAAAAACTGTTTTTT
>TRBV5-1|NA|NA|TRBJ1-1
CASSLSTVLNTEAFF
TGCGCCAGCAGCTTGTCGACAGTATTGAACACTGAAGCTTTCTTT
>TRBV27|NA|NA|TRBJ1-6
CASSLKVDNSPLHF
TGTGCCAGCAGTTTAAAAGTGGATAATTCACCCCTCCACTTT
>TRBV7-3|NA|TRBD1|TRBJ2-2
CASSSTGGANTGELFF
TGTGCCAGCAGCTCCACAGGGGGCGCGAACACCGGGGAGCTGTTTTTT
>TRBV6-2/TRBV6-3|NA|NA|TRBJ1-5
CASSYSGAQWPQHF
TGTGCCAGCAGTTACTCGGGGGCCCAATGGCCCCAGCATTTT
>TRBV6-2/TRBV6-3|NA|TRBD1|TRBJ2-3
CASSYTHRGMEDTQYF
TGTGCCAGCAGTTACACCCACAGGGGGATGGAAGATACGCAGTATTTT
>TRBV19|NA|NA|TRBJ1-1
CASSEYGFLNTEAFF
TGTGCCAGTAGTGAATACGGTTTCCTAAACACTGAAGCTTTCTTT
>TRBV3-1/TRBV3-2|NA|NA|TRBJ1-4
CASSQRGANEKLFF
TGTGCCAGCAGCCAGCGGGGGGCGAACGAAAAACTGTTTTTT
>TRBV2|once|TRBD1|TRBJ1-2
CASNRGPNYGYTF
TGTGCCAGCAACAGGGGGCCGAACTATGGCTACACCTTC
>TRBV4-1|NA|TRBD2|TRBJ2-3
CASSQTLAGITDTQYF
TGCGCCAGCAGCCAGACTCTAGCGGGGATCACAGATACGCAGTATTTT